This T cell receptor beta chain was documented in a study of shared clonotypes between healthy human individuals. Study background: The plates for each donor numbered three CD4 naive, three CD4 memory, two CD8 naive and one CD8 memory. Regarding the study as a whole: Donor scarcity curtailed the genetic and exposure-history diversity represented herein. Among several donors, roughly 5% of naive CD4 clonotypes were found in common.

A note on this clone: Its antigen is unknown.

Trimming took off 5 bases at V and 6 bases at J, with 14 bases between the two ends. Germline V CDR1 and CDR2: SNHLY, FYNNEI. CDR3 length equals 13 residues. Source study methods: Junction-only sequences without quality scores came from ImmunoSEQ, so filtering differed. Libraries were prepared by immunoSEQ multiplex PCR; TCRdb keeps only in-frame clonotypes and omits some of them. V, J and clone size derive from that table, while D and trimming were established from the DNA sequence. The sample holds more than 400,000 clones, approximately 95% seen once. The genes are TRBV2 and TRBJ2-7; a possible D gene is TRBD1 (6 bases). The sequence was obtained from a woman under 40 in good health. The sequenced material came from naive CD4+ T cells sorted from blood. Noted subset: CD45RA+ positively selected. CDR3 protein: CASSWDTPSEQYF. CDR3 coding DNA: TGTGCCAGCAGTTGGGACACGCCATCCGAGCAGTACTTC.